This T cell receptor beta chain is drawn from a study of OX40 agonist ivuxolimab in advanced cancers. Overall study context: Ivuxolimab was administered intravenously to patients at 0.01 to 10 mg/kg every 2 weeks. General study findings and limits: Expansion of clones was among the lowest in partial responders at 0.1-3.0 mg/kg.

Concerning this clone itself: The antigen is not known.

Only in-frame clones appear in the TCRdb table, and some are missing; sequencing was by immunoSEQ multiplex PCR. The sample lists around 80,000 clones; around nine tenths were seen once. The source was CD4+ or CD8+ T cells sorted from blood, collected in a trial of the OX40 agonist ivuxolimab. This receptor was obtained from an adult with an advanced solid tumor such as melanoma, head and neck, liver or kidney cancer.

CDR3 sequence: CASSAVAGGRQYF. The CDR3 DNA is TGTGCCAGCAGTGCCGTAGCGGGGGGTCGGCAGTATTTT. The chain employs TRBV6-4 and TRBJ2-3; 10 bases map to TRBD2. CDR3 size: 13 residues. CDR1 is MRHNA, CDR2 SNTAGT, per germline. The J segment lost 11 bases and the V segment lost 4 bases, leaving 6 bases of the junction unmatched.